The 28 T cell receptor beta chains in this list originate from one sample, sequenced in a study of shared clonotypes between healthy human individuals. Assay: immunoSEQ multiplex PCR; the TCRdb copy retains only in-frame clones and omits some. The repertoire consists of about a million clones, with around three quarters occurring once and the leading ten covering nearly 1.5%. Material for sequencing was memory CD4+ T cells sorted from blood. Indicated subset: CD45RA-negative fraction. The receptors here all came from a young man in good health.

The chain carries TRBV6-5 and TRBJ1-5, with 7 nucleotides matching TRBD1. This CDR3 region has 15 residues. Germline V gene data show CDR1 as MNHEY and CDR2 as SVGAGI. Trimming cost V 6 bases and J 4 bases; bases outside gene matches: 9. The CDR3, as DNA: TGTGCCAGCAGCGCAGGGGGGGGTTGGAATCAGCCCCAGCATTTT. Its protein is CASSAGGGWNQPQHF.

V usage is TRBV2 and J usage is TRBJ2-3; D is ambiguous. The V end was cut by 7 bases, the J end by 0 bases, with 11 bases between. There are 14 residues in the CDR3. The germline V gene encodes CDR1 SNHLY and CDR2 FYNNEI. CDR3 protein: CASTLMESTDTQYF. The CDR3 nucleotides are TGTGCCAGCACCCTCATGGAGAGCACAGATACGCAGTATTTT.

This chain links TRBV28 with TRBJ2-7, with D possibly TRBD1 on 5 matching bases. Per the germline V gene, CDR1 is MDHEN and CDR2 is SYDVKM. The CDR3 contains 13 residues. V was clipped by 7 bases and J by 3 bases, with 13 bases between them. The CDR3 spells CASTRGRGYEQYF. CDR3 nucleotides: TGTGCCAGCACTAGGGGAAGGGGCTACGAGCAGTACTTC.

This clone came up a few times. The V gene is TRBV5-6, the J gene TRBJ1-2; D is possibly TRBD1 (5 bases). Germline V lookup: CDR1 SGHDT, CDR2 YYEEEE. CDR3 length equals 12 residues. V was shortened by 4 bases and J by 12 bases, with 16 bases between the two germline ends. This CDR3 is CASSPRSRGHTF. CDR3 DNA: TGTGCCAGCAGCCCACGTAGTAGGGGCCACACCTTC.

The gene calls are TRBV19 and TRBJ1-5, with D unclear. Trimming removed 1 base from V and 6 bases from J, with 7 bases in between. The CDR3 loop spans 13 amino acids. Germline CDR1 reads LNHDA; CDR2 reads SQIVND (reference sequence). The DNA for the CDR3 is TGTGCCAGTAGTATAGCCCCAGGTCAGCCCCAGCATTTT. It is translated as CASSIAPGQPQHF.

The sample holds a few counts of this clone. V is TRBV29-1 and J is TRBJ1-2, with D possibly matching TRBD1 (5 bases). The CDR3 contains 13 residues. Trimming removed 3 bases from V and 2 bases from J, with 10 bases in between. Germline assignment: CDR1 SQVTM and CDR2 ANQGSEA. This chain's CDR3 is CSVDQGGNYGYTF. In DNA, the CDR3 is TGCAGCGTTGATCAGGGAGGAAACTATGGCTACACCTTC.

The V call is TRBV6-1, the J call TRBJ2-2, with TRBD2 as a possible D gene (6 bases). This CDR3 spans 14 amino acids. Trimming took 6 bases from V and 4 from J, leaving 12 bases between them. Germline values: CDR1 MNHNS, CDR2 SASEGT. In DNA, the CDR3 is TGTGCCAGCAGGGAGGGGACCGTCACCGGGGAGCTGTTTTTT. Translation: CASREGTVTGELFF.

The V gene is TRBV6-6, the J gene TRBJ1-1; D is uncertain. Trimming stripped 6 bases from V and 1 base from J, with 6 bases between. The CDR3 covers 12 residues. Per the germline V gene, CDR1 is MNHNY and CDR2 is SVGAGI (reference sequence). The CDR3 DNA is TGTGCCAGCAGGGATACGAACACTGAAGCTTTCTTT. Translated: CASRDTNTEAFF.

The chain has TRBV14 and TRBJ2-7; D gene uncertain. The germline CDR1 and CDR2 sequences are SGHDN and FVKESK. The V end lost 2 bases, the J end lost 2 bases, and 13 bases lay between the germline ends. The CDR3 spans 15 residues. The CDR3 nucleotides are TGTGCCAGCAGCCAATTCCCGACTGCCGCCTACGAGCAGTACTTC. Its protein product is CASSQFPTAAYEQYF.

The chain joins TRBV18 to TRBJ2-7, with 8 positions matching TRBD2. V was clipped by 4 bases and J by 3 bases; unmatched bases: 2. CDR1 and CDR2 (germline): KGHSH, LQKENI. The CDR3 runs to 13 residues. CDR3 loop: CASSLAGSYEQYF. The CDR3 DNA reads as TGTGCCAGCTCACTAGCGGGGAGCTACGAGCAGTACTTC.

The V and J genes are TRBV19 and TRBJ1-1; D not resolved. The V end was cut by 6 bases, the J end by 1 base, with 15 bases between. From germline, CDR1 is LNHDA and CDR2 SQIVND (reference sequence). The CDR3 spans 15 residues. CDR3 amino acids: CASSPLGTANTEAFF. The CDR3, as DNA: TGTGCCAGTAGCCCACTGGGAACAGCGAACACTGAAGCTTTCTTT.

The CDR3 nucleotides are TGTGCCAGCAATCCGACAGGGTATAATTCACCCCTCCACTTT. Its translation is CASNPTGYNSPLHF. The rearrangement uses TRBV27 and TRBJ1-6; 7 bases match TRBD1. The germline V gene has CDR1 MNHEY and CDR2 SMNVEV (reference sequence). CDR3 size: 14 residues. The V segment lost 7 bases and the J segment 4 bases; nucleotides outside the gene matches: 4.

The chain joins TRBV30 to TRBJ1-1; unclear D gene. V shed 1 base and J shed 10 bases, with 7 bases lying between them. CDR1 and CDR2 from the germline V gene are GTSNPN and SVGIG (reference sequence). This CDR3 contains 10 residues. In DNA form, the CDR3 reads TGTGCCTGGAGTGGTCCGGTAGCTTTCTTT. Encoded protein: CAWSGPVAFF.

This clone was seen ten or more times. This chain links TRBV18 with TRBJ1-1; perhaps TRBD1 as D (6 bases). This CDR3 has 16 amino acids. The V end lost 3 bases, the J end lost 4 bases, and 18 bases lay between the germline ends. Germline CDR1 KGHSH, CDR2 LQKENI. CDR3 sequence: CASSPPGAGGGTEAFF. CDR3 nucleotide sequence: TGTGCCAGCTCACCCCCCGGGGCGGGGGGCGGCACTGAAGCTTTCTTT.

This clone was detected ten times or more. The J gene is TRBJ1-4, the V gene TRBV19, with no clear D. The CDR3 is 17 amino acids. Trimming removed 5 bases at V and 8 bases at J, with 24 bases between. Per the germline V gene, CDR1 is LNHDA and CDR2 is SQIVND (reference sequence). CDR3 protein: CASSPRASKGPGEKLFF. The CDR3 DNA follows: TGTGCCAGTAGTCCCCGGGCATCGAAGGGCCCTGGCGAAAAACTGTTTTTT.

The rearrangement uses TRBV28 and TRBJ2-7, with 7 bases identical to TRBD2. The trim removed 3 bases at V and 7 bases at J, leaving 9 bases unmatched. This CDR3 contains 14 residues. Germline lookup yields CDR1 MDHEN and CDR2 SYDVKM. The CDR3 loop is CASSFRGGTREQYF. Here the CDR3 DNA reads TGTGCCAGCAGTTTCCGCGGGGGTACGAGGGAGCAGTACTTC.

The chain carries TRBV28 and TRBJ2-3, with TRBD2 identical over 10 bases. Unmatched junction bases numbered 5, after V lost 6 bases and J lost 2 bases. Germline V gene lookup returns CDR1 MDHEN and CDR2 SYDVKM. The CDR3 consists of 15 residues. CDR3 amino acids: CASRGGTSATDTQYF. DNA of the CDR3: TGTGCCAGCAGGGGGGGGACTAGCGCCACAGATACGCAGTATTTT.

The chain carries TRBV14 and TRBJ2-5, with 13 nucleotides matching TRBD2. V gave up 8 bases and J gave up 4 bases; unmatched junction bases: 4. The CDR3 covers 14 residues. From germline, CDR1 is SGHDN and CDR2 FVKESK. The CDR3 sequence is CASSGLAGAETQYF. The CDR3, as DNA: TGTGCCAGCTCCGGACTAGCGGGAGCAGAGACCCAGTACTTC.

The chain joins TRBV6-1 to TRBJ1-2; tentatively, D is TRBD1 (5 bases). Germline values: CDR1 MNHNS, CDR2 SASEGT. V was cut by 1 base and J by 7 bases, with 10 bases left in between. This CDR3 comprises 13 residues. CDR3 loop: CASSEVRGPGYTF. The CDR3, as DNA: TGTGCCAGCAGTGAAGTGAGGGGTCCTGGCTACACCTTC.

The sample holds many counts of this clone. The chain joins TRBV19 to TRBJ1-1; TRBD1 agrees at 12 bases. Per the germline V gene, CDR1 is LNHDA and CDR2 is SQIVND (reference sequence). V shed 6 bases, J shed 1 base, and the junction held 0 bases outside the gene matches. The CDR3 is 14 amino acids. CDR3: CASRGQGANTEAFF. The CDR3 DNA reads TGTGCCAGTAGGGGACAGGGGGCGAACACTGAAGCTTTCTTT. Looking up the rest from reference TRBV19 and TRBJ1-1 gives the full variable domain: DGGITQSPKYLFRKEGQNVTLSCEQNLNHDAMYWYRQDPGQGLRLIYYSQIVNDFQKGDIAEGYSVSREKKESFPLTVTSAQKNPTAFYLCASRGQGANTEAFFGQGTRLTVV.

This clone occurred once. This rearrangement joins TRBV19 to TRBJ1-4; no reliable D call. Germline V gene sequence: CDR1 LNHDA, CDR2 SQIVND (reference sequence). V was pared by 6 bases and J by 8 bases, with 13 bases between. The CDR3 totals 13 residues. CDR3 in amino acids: CASSGSGGEKLFF. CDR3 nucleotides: TGTGCCAGTAGCGGTAGCGGAGGGGAAAAACTGTTTTTT. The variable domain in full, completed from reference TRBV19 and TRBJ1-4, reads DGGITQSPKYLFRKEGQNVTLSCEQNLNHDAMYWYRQDPGQGLRLIYYSQIVNDFQKGDIAEGYSVSREKKESFPLTVTSAQKNPTAFYLCASSGSGGEKLFFGSGTQLSVL.

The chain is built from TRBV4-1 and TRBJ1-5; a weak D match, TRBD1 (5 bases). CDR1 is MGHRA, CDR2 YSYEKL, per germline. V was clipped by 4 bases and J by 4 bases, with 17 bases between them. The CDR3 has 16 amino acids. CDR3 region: CASSPRSRAENQPQHF. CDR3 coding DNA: TGCGCCAGCAGCCCCCGAAGCAGGGCCGAAAATCAGCCCCAGCATTTT.

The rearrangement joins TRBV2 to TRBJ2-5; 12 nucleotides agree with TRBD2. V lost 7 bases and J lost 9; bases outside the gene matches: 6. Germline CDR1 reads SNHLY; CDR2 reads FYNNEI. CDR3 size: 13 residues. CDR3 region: CASTGLAGWAQYF. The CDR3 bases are TGTGCCAGCACCGGACTAGCGGGGTGGGCCCAGTACTTC.

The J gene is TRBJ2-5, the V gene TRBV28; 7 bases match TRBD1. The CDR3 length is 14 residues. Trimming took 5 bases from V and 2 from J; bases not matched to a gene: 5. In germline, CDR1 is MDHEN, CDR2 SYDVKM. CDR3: CASSPRDRQETQYF. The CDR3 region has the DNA TGTGCCAGCAGTCCCCGGGACAGACAAGAGACCCAGTACTTC.

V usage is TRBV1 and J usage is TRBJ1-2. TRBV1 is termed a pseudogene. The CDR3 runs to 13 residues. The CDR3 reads CTSSQDSALGYTF. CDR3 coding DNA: TGCACCAGCAGCCAAGATTCGGCCTTGGGCTACACCTTC.

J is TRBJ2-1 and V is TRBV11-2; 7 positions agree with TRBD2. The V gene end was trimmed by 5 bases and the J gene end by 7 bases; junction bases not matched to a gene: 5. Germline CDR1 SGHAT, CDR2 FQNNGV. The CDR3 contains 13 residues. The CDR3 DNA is TGTGCCAGCAGCAAACGGGGGGATAATGAGCAGTTCTTC. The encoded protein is CASSKRGDNEQFF.

In nucleotides, the CDR3 is TGCGCCAGCAGCCCTTTCGGGACTAGCGGGAGTGTCTTGTTCTTC. Encoded protein: CASSPFGTSGSVLFF. The rearrangement uses TRBV4-1 and TRBJ2-1; TRBD2 aligns across 14 bases. CDR1 is MGHRA, CDR2 YSYEKL, per germline. Trimming cost V 4 bases and J 15 bases; bases outside gene matches: 11. The CDR3 consists of 15 residues.

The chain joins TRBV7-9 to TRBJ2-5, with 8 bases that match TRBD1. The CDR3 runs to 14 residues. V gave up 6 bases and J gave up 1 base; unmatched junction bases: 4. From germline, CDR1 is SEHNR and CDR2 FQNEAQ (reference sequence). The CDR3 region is CASRTQGAQETQYF. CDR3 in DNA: TGTGCCAGCAGGACGCAGGGGGCCCAAGAGACCCAGTACTTC. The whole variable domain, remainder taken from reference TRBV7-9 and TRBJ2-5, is DTGVSQNPRHKITKRGQNVTFRCDPISEHNRLYWYRQTLGQGPEFLTYFQNEAQLEKSRLLSDRFSAERPKGSFSTLEIQRTEQGDSAMYLCASRTQGAQETQYFGPGTRLLVL.